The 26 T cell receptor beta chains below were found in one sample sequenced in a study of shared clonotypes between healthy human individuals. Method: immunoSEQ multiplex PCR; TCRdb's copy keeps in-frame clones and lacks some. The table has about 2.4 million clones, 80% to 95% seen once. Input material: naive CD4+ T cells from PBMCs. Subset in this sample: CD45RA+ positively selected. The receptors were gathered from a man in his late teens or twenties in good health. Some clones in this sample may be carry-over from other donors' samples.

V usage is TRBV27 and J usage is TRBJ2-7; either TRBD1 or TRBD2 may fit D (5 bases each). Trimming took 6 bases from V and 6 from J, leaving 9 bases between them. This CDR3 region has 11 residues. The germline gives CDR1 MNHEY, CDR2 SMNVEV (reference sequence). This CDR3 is CASSERGEQYF. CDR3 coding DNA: TGTGCCAGCAGCGAGAGGGGCGAGCAGTACTTC.

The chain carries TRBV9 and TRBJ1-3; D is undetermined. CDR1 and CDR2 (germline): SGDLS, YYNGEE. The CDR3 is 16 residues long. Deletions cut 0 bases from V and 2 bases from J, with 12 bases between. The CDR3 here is CASSVGTPKTGNTIYF. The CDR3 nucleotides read TGTGCCAGCAGCGTAGGGACCCCGAAGACTGGAAACACCATATATTTT.

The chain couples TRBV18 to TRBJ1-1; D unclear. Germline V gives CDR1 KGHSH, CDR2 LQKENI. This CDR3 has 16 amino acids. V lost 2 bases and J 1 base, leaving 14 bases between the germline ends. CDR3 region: CASSPSVEKGNTEAFF. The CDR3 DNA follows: TGTGCCAGCTCACCATCAGTTGAAAAGGGGAACACTGAAGCTTTCTTT.

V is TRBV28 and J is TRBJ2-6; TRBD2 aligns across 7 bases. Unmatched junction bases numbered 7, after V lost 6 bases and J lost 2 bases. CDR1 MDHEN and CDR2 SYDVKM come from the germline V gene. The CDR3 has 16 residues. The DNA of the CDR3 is TGTGCCAGCAGCCCCTGGGGAGGGGCTGGGGCCAACGTCCTGACTTTC. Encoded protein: CASSPWGGAGANVLTF.

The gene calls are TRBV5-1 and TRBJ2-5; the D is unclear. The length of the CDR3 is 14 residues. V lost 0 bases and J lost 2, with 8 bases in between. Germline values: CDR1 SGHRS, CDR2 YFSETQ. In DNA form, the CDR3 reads TGCGCCAGCAGCTTGGAAAGGAGTCAAGAGACCCAGTACTTC. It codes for CASSLERSQETQYF.

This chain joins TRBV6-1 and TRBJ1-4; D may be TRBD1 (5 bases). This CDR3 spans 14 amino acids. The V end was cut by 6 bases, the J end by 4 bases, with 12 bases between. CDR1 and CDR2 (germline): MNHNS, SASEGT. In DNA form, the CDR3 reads TGTGCCAGCAGAGGGACGGTAGATAATGAAAAACTGTTTTTT. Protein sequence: CASRGTVDNEKLFF.

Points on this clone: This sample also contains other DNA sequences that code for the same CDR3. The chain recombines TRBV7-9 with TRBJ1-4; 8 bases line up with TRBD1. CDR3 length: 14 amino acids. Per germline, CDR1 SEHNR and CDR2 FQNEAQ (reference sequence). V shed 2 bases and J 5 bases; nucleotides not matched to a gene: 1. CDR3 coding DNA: TGTGCCAGCAGCTTACGACAGGGGAATGAAAAACTGTTTTTT. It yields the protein CASSLRQGNEKLFF.

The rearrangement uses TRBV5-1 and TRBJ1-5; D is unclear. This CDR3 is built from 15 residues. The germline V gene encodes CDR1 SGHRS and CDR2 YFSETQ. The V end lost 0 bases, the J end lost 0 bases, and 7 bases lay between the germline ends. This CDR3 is CASSLETSSNQPQHF. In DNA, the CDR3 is TGCGCCAGCAGCTTGGAGACATCTAGCAATCAGCCCCAGCATTTT.

The CDR3: CASRRLAENEQFF. The CDR3, as DNA: TGTGCCAGCAGGCGACTAGCGGAGAATGAGCAGTTCTTC. The V gene is TRBV25-1, the J gene TRBJ2-1; TRBD2 agrees at 9 bases. Looked up from germline, CDR1 is MGHDK and CDR2 is SYGVNS. V was pared by 6 bases and J by 7 bases, with 4 bases of the junction left unmatched. The CDR3 is 13 amino acids.

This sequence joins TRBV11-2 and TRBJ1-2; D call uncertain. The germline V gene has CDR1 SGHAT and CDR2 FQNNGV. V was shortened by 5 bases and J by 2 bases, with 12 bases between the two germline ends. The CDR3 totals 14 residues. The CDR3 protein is CASSPRSGNYGYTF. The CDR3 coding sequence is TGTGCCAGCAGCCCCCGATCGGGAAACTATGGCTACACCTTC.

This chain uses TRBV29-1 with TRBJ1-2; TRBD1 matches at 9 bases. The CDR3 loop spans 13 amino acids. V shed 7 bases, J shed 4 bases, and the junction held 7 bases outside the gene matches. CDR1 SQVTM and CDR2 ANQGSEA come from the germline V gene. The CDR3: CSAHRGQFYGYTF. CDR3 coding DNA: TGCAGCGCCCACAGGGGGCAGTTCTATGGCTACACCTTC.

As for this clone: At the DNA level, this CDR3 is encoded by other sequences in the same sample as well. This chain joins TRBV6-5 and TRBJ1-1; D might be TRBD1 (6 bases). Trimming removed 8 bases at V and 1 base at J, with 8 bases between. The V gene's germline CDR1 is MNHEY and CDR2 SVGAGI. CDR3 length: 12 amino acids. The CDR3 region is CASLDRNTEAFF. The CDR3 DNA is TGTGCCAGCCTGGACAGGAACACTGAAGCTTTCTTT.

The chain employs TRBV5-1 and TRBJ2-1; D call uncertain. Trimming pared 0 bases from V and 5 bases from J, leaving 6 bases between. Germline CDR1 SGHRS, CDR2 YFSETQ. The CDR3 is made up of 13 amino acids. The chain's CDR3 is CASSLGWDNEQFF. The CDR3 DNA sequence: TGCGCCAGCAGCTTGGGGTGGGACAATGAGCAGTTCTTC.

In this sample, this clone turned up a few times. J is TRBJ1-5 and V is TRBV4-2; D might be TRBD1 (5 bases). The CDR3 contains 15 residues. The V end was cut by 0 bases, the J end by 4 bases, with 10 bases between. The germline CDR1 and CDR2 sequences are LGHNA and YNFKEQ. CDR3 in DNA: TGTGCCAGCAGCCAAGATAGACAGCAGAATCAGCCCCAGCATTTT. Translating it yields CASSQDRQQNQPQHF.

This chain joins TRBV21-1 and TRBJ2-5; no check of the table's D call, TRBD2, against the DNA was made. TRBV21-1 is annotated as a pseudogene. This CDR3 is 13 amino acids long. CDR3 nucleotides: TGTGCCAGCAGGCTAGCGCTACAAGAGACCCAGTACTTC. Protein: CASRLALQETQYF.

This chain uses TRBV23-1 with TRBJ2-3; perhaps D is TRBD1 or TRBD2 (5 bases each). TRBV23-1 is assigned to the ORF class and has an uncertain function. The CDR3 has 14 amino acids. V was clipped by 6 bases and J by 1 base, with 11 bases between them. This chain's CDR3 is CASRPGRGTDTQYF. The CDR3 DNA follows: TGCGCCAGCAGGCCGGGACGGGGCACAGATACGCAGTATTTT.

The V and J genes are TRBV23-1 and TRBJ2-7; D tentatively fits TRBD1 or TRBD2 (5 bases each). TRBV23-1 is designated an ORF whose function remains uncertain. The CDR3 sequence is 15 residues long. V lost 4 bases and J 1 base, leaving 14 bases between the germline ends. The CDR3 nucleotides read TGCGCCAGCAGTCGTCACGGGGCATCTTCCTACGAGCAGTACTTC. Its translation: CASSRHGASSYEQYF.

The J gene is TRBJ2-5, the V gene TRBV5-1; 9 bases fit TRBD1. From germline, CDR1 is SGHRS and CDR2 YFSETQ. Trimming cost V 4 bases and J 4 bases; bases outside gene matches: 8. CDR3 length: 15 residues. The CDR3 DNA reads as TGCGCCAGCAGCATCGCCGGGACAGGGTTAGAGACCCAGTACTTC. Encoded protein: CASSIAGTGLETQYF. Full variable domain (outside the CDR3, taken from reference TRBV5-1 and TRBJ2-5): KAGVTQTPRYLIKTRGQQVTLSCSPISGHRSVSWYQQTPGQGLQFLFEYFSETQRNKGNFPGRFSGRQFSNSRSEMNVSTLELGDSALYLCASSIAGTGLETQYFGPGTRLLVL.

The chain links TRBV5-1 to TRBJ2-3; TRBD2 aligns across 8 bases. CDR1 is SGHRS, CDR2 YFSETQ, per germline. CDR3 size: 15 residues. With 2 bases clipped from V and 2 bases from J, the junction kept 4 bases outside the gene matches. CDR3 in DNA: TGCGCCAGCAGCTTTAATAGCGGGGCCACAGATACGCAGTATTTT. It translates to CASSFNSGATDTQYF.

In DNA form, the CDR3 reads TGTGCCAGCTCCAAAAGGGGACAGTACTCCTACGAGCAGTACTTC. Its protein product is CASSKRGQYSYEQYF. The chain recombines TRBV6-6 with TRBJ2-7, with 7 bases matching TRBD1. V lost 8 bases to trimming and J lost 0 bases; unmatched junction nucleotides: 10. Germline V CDR1 and CDR2: MNHNY, SVGAGI (reference sequence). CDR3 length: 15 amino acids.

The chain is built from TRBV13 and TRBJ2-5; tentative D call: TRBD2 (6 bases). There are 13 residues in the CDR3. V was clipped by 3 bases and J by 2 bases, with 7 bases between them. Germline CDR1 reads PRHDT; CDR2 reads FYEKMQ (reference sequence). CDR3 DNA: TGTGCCAGCAGCTTCGGGACTCAAGAGACCCAGTACTTC. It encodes CASSFGTQETQYF.

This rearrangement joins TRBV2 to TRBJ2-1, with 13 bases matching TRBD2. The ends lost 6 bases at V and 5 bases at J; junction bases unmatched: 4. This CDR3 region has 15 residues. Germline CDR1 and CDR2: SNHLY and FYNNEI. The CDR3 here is CASRVGTSGDNEQFF. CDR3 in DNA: TGTGCCAGCAGGGTAGGGACTAGCGGGGACAATGAGCAGTTCTTC.

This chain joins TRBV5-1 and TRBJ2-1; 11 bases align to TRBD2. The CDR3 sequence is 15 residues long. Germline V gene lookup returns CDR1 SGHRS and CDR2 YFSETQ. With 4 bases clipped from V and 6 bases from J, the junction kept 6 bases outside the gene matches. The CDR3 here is CASSQVAGGVNEQFF. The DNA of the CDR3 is TGCGCCAGCAGCCAGGTAGCGGGAGGGGTCAATGAGCAGTTCTTC.

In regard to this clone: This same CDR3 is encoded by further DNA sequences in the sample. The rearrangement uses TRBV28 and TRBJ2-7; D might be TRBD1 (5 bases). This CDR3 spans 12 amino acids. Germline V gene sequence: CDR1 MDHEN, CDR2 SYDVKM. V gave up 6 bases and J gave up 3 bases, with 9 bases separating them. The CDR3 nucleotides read TGTGCCAGCAGACCAACAGGCTACGAGCAGTACTTC. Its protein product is CASRPTGYEQYF.

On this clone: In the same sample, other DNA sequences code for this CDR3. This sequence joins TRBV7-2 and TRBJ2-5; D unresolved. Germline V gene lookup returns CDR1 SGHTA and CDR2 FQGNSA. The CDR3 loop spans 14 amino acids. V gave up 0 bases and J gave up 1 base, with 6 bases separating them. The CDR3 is CASSLAGPQETQYF. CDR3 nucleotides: TGTGCCAGCAGCTTAGCAGGACCCCAAGAGACCCAGTACTTC. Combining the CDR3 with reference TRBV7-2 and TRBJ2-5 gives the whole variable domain GAGVSQSPSNKVTEKGKDVELRCDPISGHTALYWYRQSLGQGLEFLIYFQGNSAPDKSGLPSDRFSAERTGGSVSTLTIQRTQQEDSAVYLCASSLAGPQETQYFGPGTRLLVL.

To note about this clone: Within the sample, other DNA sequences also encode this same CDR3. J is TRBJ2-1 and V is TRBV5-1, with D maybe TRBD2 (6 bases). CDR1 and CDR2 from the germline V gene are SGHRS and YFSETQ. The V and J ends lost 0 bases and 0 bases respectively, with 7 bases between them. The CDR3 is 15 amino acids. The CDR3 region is CASSLGLGSYNEQFF. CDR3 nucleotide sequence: TGCGCCAGCAGCTTGGGACTAGGCTCCTACAATGAGCAGTTCTTC. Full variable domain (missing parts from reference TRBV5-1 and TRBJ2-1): KAGVTQTPRYLIKTRGQQVTLSCSPISGHRSVSWYQQTPGQGLQFLFEYFSETQRNKGNFPGRFSGRQFSNSRSEMNVSTLELGDSALYLCASSLGLGSYNEQFFGPGTRLTVL.